Below, 16 T cell receptor beta chains from the same sample are listed, as sequenced in a study of blood T cell repertoires in COVID-19. Repertoires were generated with immunoSEQ multiplex PCR, while TCRdb's copy carries only in-frame clones and drops some. The repertoire holds roughly 250,000 clones, with over 70% as singletons. Sample: peripheral blood. All receptors come from a human donor in a cohort sampled during active COVID-19.

J is TRBJ2-3 and V is TRBV7-8; D perhaps matches TRBD2 (5 bases). V lost 5 bases to trimming and J lost 7 bases, with 22 bases between them. This CDR3 contains 16 residues. CDR1 and CDR2 from the germline V gene are SGHVS and FQNEAQ. The DNA of the CDR3 is TGTGCCAGCAGCCGAGCCGTATCCTCGCCGGGAAATACGCAGTATTTT. This sequence encodes CASSRAVSSPGNTQYF.

This chain joins TRBV7-2 and TRBJ1-1; D is ambiguous. The CDR3 sequence is 12 residues long. Germline loops: CDR1 SGHTA, CDR2 FQGNSA. V lost 3 bases and J 0 bases, leaving 2 bases between the germline ends. Here the CDR3 reads CASSFLNTEAFF. The DNA for the CDR3 is TGTGCCAGCAGCTTCTTGAACACTGAAGCTTTCTTT.

The chain's CDR3 is CASSSTARDGEQYF. CDR3 DNA sequence: TGCGCCAGCAGCTCCACGGCCCGGGATGGCGAGCAGTACTTC. The V and J genes are TRBV4-1 and TRBJ2-7, with a weak D call TRBD2 (5 bases). V lost 5 bases, J lost 6 bases, and 17 bases lay in between. This CDR3 spans 14 amino acids. Looked up from germline, CDR1 is MGHRA and CDR2 is YSYEKL.

This chain connects TRBV7-9 to TRBJ2-7, with D maybe TRBD1 (6 bases). V was pared by 2 bases and J by 10 bases, with 18 bases between. The CDR3 spans 14 residues. Germline CDR1 is SEHNR and CDR2 is FQNEAQ (reference sequence). The CDR3 DNA reads as TGTGCCAGCAGCTTATCGGACAGACGAACGCCTCAGTACTTC. This sequence encodes CASSLSDRRTPQYF.

The genes are TRBV7-9 and TRBJ2-7; 7 bases map to TRBD1. V trimming: 3 bases; J trimming: 0 bases; junction bases outside the gene matches: 11. This CDR3 contains 17 residues. Per germline, CDR1 SEHNR and CDR2 FQNEAQ (reference sequence). This chain's CDR3 is CASSLGFGQASSYEQYF. In nucleotides, the CDR3 is TGTGCCAGCAGCTTGGGGTTTGGACAGGCGAGCTCCTACGAGCAGTACTTC.

The chain carries TRBV3-1 (or the pseudogene TRBV3-2) and TRBJ1-6, with D possibly being TRBD1 (6 bases). Germline V gene lookup returns CDR1 LGHDT and CDR2 YNNKEL (reference sequence). V dropped 4 bases and J dropped 7 bases, with 11 bases sitting between them. The CDR3 loop spans 14 amino acids. Here the CDR3 reads CASSPGQHNSPLHF. The CDR3 region has the DNA TGTGCCAGCAGCCCCGGACAGCACAATTCACCCCTCCACTTT.

The chain combines TRBV9 with TRBJ2-1; 7 bases line up with TRBD2. The junction had 11 bases not matched to a gene; V was cut back by 0 bases and J by 5 bases. Germline V gene data show CDR1 as SGDLS and CDR2 as YYNGEE. This CDR3 has 17 amino acids. The DNA of the CDR3 is TGTGCCAGCAGCGTAGTGCCGGCGGGAGCGATAGACAATGAGCAGTTCTTC. It is translated as CASSVVPAGAIDNEQFF. Full variable domain (outside the CDR3, taken from reference TRBV9 and TRBJ2-1): DSGVTQTPKHLITATGQRVTLRCSPRSGDLSVYWYQQSLDQGLQFLIQYYNGEERAKGNILERFSAQQFPDLHSELNLSSLELGDSALYFCASSVVPAGAIDNEQFFGPGTRLTVL.

The J gene is TRBJ2-1, the V gene TRBV7-2; D is unresolved. The germline V and J ends were trimmed by 5 bases and 4 bases, with 12 bases remaining between them. Looked up from germline, CDR1 is SGHTA and CDR2 is FQGNSA. The CDR3 has 14 residues. The CDR3 nucleotides are TGTGCCAGCAGCCCCAGGAACCCGTACAATGAGCAGTTCTTC. It translates to CASSPRNPYNEQFF.

To note about this clone: This CDR3 is also generated by other DNA sequences in the sample. The rearrangement links TRBV7-2 to TRBJ2-3; 15 positions match TRBD2. CDR1 and CDR2 from the germline V gene are SGHTA and FQGNSA. This CDR3 is 17 amino acids long. Unmatched junction bases numbered 1, after V lost 0 bases and J lost 3 bases. The CDR3 protein is CASSLAGLAGGTDTQYF. The CDR3 DNA is TGTGCCAGCAGCTTAGCTGGACTAGCGGGGGGGACAGATACGCAGTATTTT.

The chain uses TRBV28 and TRBJ1-2, with TRBD1 matching 8 bases. The CDR3 runs to 14 residues. Trimming took 6 bases from V and 8 from J; bases not matched to a gene: 11. CDR1 is MDHEN, CDR2 SYDVKM, per germline. DNA of the CDR3: TGTGCCAGCAGCCCCGGGACAGGTTTTAAGGGCTACACCTTC. Encoded protein: CASSPGTGFKGYTF.

This clone is a singleton in its sample. The chain recombines TRBV4-1 with TRBJ2-3, with TRBD2 as a possible D gene (6 bases). This CDR3 is 13 amino acids long. V dropped 4 bases and J dropped 4 bases, with 9 bases sitting between them. The germline gives CDR1 MGHRA, CDR2 YSYEKL. The CDR3 DNA is TGCGCCAGCAGCCTAGGGGAGGCAGATACGCAGTATTTT. It encodes CASSLGEADTQYF.

This chain joins TRBV6-5 and TRBJ2-4; D might be TRBD1 (5 bases). Between the trimmed V and J ends, which lost 2 bases and 8 bases, there was a span of 13 bases. Germline CDR1 reads MNHEY; CDR2 reads SVGAGI. The CDR3 contains 14 residues. The CDR3 DNA reads TGTGCCAGCAGTTACGACGCCAGGGCGGACATTCAGTACTTC. It encodes CASSYDARADIQYF.

The rearrangement uses TRBV3-1 (or the pseudogene TRBV3-2) and TRBJ2-4, with a possible D match to TRBD2 (5 bases). Germline CDR1 and CDR2: LGHDT and YNNKEL (reference sequence). V was pared by 0 bases and J by 3 bases, with 18 bases between. CDR3 length: 18 residues. The CDR3 loop reads CASSQDRVGVIGKNIQYF. The DNA for the CDR3 is TGTGCCAGCAGCCAAGATAGAGTCGGGGTGATTGGCAAAAACATTCAGTACTTC.

The J gene is TRBJ2-5, the V gene TRBV5-1, with D perhaps TRBD2 (6 bases). Trimming shortened V by 0 bases and J by 5 bases, and 11 bases separated the two germline ends. The CDR3 has 14 residues. Germline-derived CDR1 and CDR2 are SGHRS and YFSETQ. CDR3: CASSLASGRETQYF. The CDR3 bases are TGCGCCAGCAGCTTGGCCTCAGGGAGGGAGACCCAGTACTTC.

This clone was recorded only once. Written as DNA, the CDR3 is TGTGCCAGCAGCGTCGGGGAGGGATTTCCCTACGAGCAGTACTTC. Its protein product is CASSVGEGFPYEQYF. The genes are TRBV9 and TRBJ2-7; 7 nucleotides line up with TRBD2. This CDR3 is 15 amino acids long. V gave up 2 bases and J gave up 2 bases; unmatched junction bases: 7. Germline assignment: CDR1 SGDLS and CDR2 YYNGEE.

This chain connects TRBV5-6 to TRBJ2-1; 9 nucleotides align to TRBD1. The CDR3 runs to 15 residues. The germline CDR1 and CDR2 sequences are SGHDT and YYEEEE. With 6 bases clipped from V and 3 bases from J, the junction kept 7 bases outside the gene matches. This CDR3 is CASIRSGQGYNEQFF. Here the CDR3 DNA reads TGTGCCAGCATCCGGTCGGGACAGGGCTACAATGAGCAGTTCTTC.